This entry is about one T cell receptor beta chain. No antigen is known for it. It has no much larger one-base neighbor in the sample; base qualities were not kept. This entry belongs to a study of shared T cell receptors in the human thymus (dated by TCRdb to 2020 to 2023). With respect to the entire study: The study examined how self-reactive, shared T-cell receptor alpha chains are generated in the human thymus.

Including the terminal cysteine and phenylalanine, the CDR3 comprises 16 residues. Solely the CDR3 DNA is kept, with 48 bases framed from the first base. CDR1 and CDR2 (MNHEY, SMNVEV) derive from the germline V gene (reference sequence). Germline trimming: 4 bases from V, 0 bases from J; junction bases outside gene matches: 3. The library relied on the immunoSEQ multiplex PCR assay. Here the immuneACCESS table is served through TCRdb, limited to in-frame sequences with V and J called. Missing clones are a known gap in these copies; in checked studies unresolved V genes cover under half, and the rest lacks a known reason. The sample contains about 380,000 clones, 95% of them found a single time. 0.015% to 0.025% of the sample is taken by the ten largest.

This TCR was recovered from a human donor. The sample comprised thymocytes. The V gene is TRBV27 and the J gene is TRBJ2-1; 10 central bases correspond to TRBD2. In nucleotides, the sequence is TGTGCCAGCAGTTCGATAGCGGGAGGCTCCTACAATGAGCAGTTCTTC. It translates to CASSSIAGGSYNEQFF.